The rows below give T cell receptor beta chains drawn from one sample of a study of shared clonotypes between healthy human individuals. The method was immunoSEQ multiplex PCR; TCRdb's version includes in-frame clones alone and lacks a portion of them. The data show more than 600,000 clones, 90% to 95% seen once. The sample was naive CD8+ T cells sorted from blood. The origin of the receptors is a man aged 25 to 40 in good health. Both conserved end residues are part of each CDR3. A D gene is named only where the DNA matches it firmly. Size is stated for part of the rows, as once, few or many counts, or as a class when the clone is expanded.

. TRBJ2-7 TRBV7-9 13 . TGTGCCAGCAGCTTAAGTACGCCCTACGAGCAGTACTTC CASSLSTPYEQYF
. TRBJ2-7 TRBV4-1 14 . TGCGCCAGCAGCCTACTATCGGACGCCTACGAGCAGTACTTC CASSLLSDAYEQYF
. TRBJ2-3 TRBV5-1 14 . TGCGCCAGCAGCTTGCGCCCCTTCACAGATACGCAGTATTTT CASSLRPFTDTQYF
. TRBJ2-1 TRBV28 14 . TGTGCCAGCAGAACCCAAGGGTCCTACAATGAGCAGTTCTTC CASRTQGSYNEQFF
. TRBJ2-7 TRBV2 15 . TGTGCCAGCAGTGCGATCTCAGGGGCGTCTCACGAGCAGTACTTC CASSAISGASHEQYF
. TRBJ1-1 TRBV7-8 16 . TGTGCCAGCAGCCCTTTCGTAGCGAAAAGGGGCACTGAAGCTTTCTTT CASSPFVAKRGTEAFF
. TRBJ2-5 TRBV27 11 . TGTGCCAGCAGGGACCGGCCTGGGGGGTACTTC CASRDRPGGYF
. TRBJ1-1 TRBV28 11 . TGTGCCAGTCTTTTGAACACTGAAGCTTTCTTT CASLLNTEAFF
TRBD2 TRBJ2-1 TRBV7-6 17 . TGTGCCAGCAGCTCCGGACTAGCGGGAGGGCCAGACAATGAGCAGTTCTTC CASSSGLAGGPDNEQFF
. TRBJ1-1 TRBV6-6 11 . TGTGCCAGCAGATGGTGGGCTGAAGCTTTCTTT CASRWWAEAFF
. TRBJ2-3 TRBV19 14 . TGTGCCAGTAACCCGACGGAGCGCACAGATACGCAGTATTTT CASNPTERTDTQYF
. TRBJ2-7 TRBV9 16 . TGTGCCAGCAGCTCGAGTCCCGGGCAGGGATCCTACGAGCAGTACTTC CASSSSPGQGSYEQYF
. TRBJ2-7 TRBV5-6 15 . TGTGCCAGCAGCTTGGTGATGGGAGCCAGATGGGAGCAGTACTTC CASSLVMGARWEQYF
TRBD2 TRBJ2-1 TRBV28 12 . TGTGCCAGCAGTTCCGGGACTAACGAGCAGTTCTTC CASSSGTNEQFF
. TRBJ1-5 TRBV15 15 . TGTGCCACCAGCAGAGGAGGGGAAAGCAATCAGCCCCAGCATTTT CATSRGGESNQPQHF
TRBD1 TRBJ1-1 TRBV18 16 . TGTGCCAGCTCACCATACGTCGACAGGGAATACACTGAAGCTTTCTTT CASSPYVDREYTEAFF
. TRBJ2-1 TRBV7-8 14 . TGTGCCAGCAGCCCGAGCGCAGGGAACAATGAGCAGTTCTTC CASSPSAGNNEQFF
TRBD2 TRBJ2-7 TRBV6-5 14 . TGTGCCAGCAGTCAACAAGCGGGAGTCTACGAGCAGTACTTC CASSQQAGVYEQYF
. TRBJ2-3 TRBV5-1 17 . TGCGCCAGCAGCGTCATAGTTGAGGGGGTCGGCACAGATACGCAGTATTTT CASSVIVEGVGTDTQYF
. TRBJ2-2 TRBV18 15 . TGTGCCAGCTCACCCTCACAGATGAACACCGGGGAGCTGTTTTTT CASSPSQMNTGELFF
. TRBJ2-1 TRBV6-6 13 . TGTGCCAGCTCTCCGCCCCCGGACAATGAGCAGTTCTTC CASSPPPDNEQFF
. TRBJ1-3 TRBV14 14 once TGTGCCAGCAGCCTCTTAGGGGACGGAAACACCATATATTTT CASSLLGDGNTIYF
TRBD2 TRBJ2-1 TRBV5-1 13 . TGCGCCAGCCGGGACTACTCCTACAATGAGCAGTTCTTC CASRDYSYNEQFF
. TRBJ2-5 TRBV7-8 14 . TGTGCCAGCAGCTTATATGAGGGGCAAGAGACCCAGTACTTC CASSLYEGQETQYF
TRBD2 TRBJ2-3 TRBV9 17 . TGTGCCAGCAGCGAGCCGACTAGCGGGAGGGTCGCAGATACGCAGTATTTT CASSEPTSGRVADTQYF
TRBD1 TRBJ1-4 TRBV9 15 . TGTGCCAGCAGCCCAGAGACAGGGCTTAATGAAAAACTGTTTTTT CASSPETGLNEKLFF
TRBD2 TRBJ2-1 TRBV11-3 15 . TGTGCCAGCAGCTTAACGGGGGGAACCTACAATGAGCAGTTCTTC CASSLTGGTYNEQFF
. TRBJ2-7 TRBV19 13 . TGTGCCAGTAGTCCCCGGACAGACTACGAGCAGTACTTC CASSPRTDYEQYF
. TRBJ1-5 TRBV19 15 . TGTGCCAGTAGTATACTTGGGGTAGGCAATCAGCCCCAGCATTTT CASSILGVGNQPQHF
. TRBJ2-1 TRBV2 10 . TGTGCCAGCAATGCCAATGAGCAGTTCTTC CASNANEQFF
TRBD1 TRBJ1-1 TRBV4-1 17 . TGCGCCAGCAGCCAAGAGGGGACAGGCTTTCGGAACACTGAAGCTTTCTTT CASSQEGTGFRNTEAFF
. TRBJ2-7 TRBV29-1 17 . TGCAGCGTTGAAGGTCCAGGGGGTAGGGCTAGCGGCTACGAGCAGTACTTC CSVEGPGGRASGYEQYF
TRBD1 TRBJ1-2 TRBV6-5 15 . TGTGCCAGCAGTTACGGCCCCCGGGACAGGGATGGCTACACCTTC CASSYGPRDRDGYTF
. TRBJ2-1 TRBV7-9 14 . TGTGCCAGCAGCTTAACAGACAGCTACAATGAGCAGTTCTTC CASSLTDSYNEQFF
TRBD1 TRBJ2-6 TRBV15 17 . TGTGCCACCGGACGGGACAGGCGTTCCTCTGGGGCCAACGTCCTGACTTTC CATGRDRRSSGANVLTF
. TRBJ1-1 TRBV27 15 . TGTGCCAGCCGCTATTCTTGGGGACCGAACACTGAAGCTTTCTTT CASRYSWGPNTEAFF
. TRBJ1-4 TRBV19 17 once TGTGCCAGTAGTATGGGGTTAACAGAAGCAACTAATGAAAAACTGTTTTTT CASSMGLTEATNEKLFF
. TRBJ2-1 TRBV29-1 12 few TGCAGCGTGCCCTGGACAGAGAATGAGCAGTTCTTC CSVPWTENEQFF
TRBD1 TRBJ1-1 TRBV7-9 15 . TGTGCCAGCAGCTTAGCCGGGACAGCTAACACTGAAGCTTTCTTT CASSLAGTANTEAFF
. TRBJ2-3 TRBV5-4 17 . TGTGCCAGCAGCTTATCCGCTGCAGGGCCTAGCACAGATACGCAGTATTTT CASSLSAAGPSTDTQYF
. TRBJ2-7 TRBV7-9 14 once TGTGCCAGCAGAAGTCCCGGGACACTTTACGAGCAGTACTTC CASRSPGTLYEQYF
. TRBJ2-1 TRBV19 15 . TGTGCCAGTAGTATAGGAGGGAGTAGTAGGAATGAGCAGTTCTTC CASSIGGSSRNEQFF
. TRBJ2-1 TRBV30 12 . TGTGCCTGGAATAAAATTAGCGATGAGCAGTTCTTC CAWNKISDEQFF
TRBD2 TRBJ2-7 TRBV28 13 . TGTGCCAGCAGTTTGACTAGCGTTCTCGAGCAGTACTTC CASSLTSVLEQYF
TRBD1 TRBJ1-1 TRBV4-1 15 . TGCGCCAGCAGCCATTTACGGACAGGGAACACTGAAGCTTTCTTT CASSHLRTGNTEAFF
TRBD2 TRBJ2-7 TRBV5-1 16 . TGCGCCAGCAGCCCGAGTGGTGGGAGGGATAGTTCCGAGCAGTACTTC CASSPSGGRDSSEQYF